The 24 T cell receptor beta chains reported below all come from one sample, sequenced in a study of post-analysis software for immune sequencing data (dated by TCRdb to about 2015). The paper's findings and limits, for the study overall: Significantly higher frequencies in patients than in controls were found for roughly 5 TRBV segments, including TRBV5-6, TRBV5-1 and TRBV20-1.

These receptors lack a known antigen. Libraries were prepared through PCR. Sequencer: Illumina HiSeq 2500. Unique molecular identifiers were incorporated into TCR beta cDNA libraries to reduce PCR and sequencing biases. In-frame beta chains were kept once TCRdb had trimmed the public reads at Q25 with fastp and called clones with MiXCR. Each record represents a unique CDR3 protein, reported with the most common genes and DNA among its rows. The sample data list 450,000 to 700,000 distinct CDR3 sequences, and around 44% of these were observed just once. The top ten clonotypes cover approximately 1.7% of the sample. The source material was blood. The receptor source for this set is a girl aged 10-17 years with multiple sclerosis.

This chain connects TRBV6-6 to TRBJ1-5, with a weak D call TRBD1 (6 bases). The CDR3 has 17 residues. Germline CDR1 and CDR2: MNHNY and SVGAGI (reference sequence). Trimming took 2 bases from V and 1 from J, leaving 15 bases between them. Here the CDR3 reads CASSYRMKGTSNQPQHF. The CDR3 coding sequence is TGTGCCAGCAGTTACCGGATGAAAGGGACAAGCAATCAGCCCCAGCATTTT.

CDR3 coding DNA: TGCAGTGCTACCGAGGGACAGGCACATTTGGAGCAGTACTTC. Translation: CSATEGQAHLEQYF. The V gene is TRBV20-1, the J gene TRBJ2-7, with 8 bases aligning to TRBD1. After removal of 4 bases from V and 7 bases from J, the junction contained 12 bases not matched to a gene. Germline V CDR1 and CDR2: DFQATT, SNEGSKA (reference sequence). The CDR3 has 14 amino acids.

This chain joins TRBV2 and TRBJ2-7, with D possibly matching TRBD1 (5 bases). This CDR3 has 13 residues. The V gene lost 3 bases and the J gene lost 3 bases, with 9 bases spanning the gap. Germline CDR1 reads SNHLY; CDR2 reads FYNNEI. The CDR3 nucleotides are TGTGCCAGCAGTGACCAGGGTGTCTACGAGCAGTACTTC. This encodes CASSDQGVYEQYF. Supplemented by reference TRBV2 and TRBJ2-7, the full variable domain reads EPEVTQTPSHQVTQMGQEVILRCVPISNHLYFYWYRQILGQKVEFLVSFYNNEISEKSEIFDDQFSVERPDGSNFTLKIRSTKLEDSAMYFCASSDQGVYEQYFGPGTRLTVT.

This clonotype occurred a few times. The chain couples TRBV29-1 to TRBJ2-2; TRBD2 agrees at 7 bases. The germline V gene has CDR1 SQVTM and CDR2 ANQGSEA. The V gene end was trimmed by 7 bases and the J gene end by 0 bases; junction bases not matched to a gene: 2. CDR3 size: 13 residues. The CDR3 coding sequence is TGCAGCGGTGCGGGGGCGAACACCGGGGAGCTGTTTTTT. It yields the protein CSGAGANTGELFF.

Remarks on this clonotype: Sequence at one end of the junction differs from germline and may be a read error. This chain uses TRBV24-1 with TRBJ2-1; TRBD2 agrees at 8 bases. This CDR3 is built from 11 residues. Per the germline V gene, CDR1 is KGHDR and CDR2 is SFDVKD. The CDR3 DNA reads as TGTGCCGCCAGTGCTGGACTAGCACAGTTCTTC. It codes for CAASAGLAQFF.

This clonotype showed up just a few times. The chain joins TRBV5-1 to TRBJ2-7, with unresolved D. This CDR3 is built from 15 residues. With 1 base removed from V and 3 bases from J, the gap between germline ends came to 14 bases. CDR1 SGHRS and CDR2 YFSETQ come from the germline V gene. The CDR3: CASSLRETANYEQYF. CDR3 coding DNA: TGCGCCAGCAGCTTGAGGGAAACGGCTAACTACGAGCAGTACTTC.

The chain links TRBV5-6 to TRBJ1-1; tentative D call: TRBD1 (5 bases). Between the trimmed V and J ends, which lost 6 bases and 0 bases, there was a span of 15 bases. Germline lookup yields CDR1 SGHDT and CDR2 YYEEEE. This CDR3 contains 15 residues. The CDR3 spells CASINLGGMNTEAFF. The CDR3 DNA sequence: TGTGCCAGCATTAACCTGGGGGGGATGAACACTGAAGCTTTCTTT.

In DNA, the CDR3 is TGCAGTGCTATCAATCGACGGGACTTCGACAATGAGCAGTTCTTC. Its translation is CSAINRRDFDNEQFF. J is TRBJ2-1 and V is TRBV20-1, with a tentative D call TRBD2 (6 bases). The length of the CDR3 is 15 residues. V was trimmed by 4 bases and J by 5 bases, leaving 18 bases between them. Per germline, CDR1 DFQATT and CDR2 SNEGSKA (reference sequence).

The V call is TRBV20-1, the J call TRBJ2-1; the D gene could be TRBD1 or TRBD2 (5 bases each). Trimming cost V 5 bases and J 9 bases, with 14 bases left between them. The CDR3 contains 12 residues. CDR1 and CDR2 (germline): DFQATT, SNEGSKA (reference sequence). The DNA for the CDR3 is TGCAGTGCTCGGGGACCGAGTGCTGAGCAGTTCTTC. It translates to CSARGPSAEQFF.

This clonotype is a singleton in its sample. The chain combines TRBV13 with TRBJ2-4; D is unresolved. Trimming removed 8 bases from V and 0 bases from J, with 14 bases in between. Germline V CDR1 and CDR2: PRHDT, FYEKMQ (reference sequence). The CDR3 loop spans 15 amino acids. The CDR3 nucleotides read TGTGCCAGCGGTGCTAACCCACTAGCCAAAAACATTCAGTACTTC. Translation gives CASGANPLAKNIQYF.

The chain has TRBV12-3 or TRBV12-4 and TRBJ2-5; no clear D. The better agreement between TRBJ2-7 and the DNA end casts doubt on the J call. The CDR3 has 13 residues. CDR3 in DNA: TGTGCCAGCAGTTTCTTTCTAGTCCCCGAGCAGTACTTC. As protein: CASSFFLVPEQYF.

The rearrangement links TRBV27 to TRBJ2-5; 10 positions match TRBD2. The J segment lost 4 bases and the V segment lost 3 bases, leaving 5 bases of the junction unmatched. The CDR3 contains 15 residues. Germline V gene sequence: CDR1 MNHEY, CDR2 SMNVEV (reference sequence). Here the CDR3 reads CASSFGGTSAETQYF. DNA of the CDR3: TGTGCCAGCAGTTTCGGCGGGACTAGCGCAGAGACCCAGTACTTC.

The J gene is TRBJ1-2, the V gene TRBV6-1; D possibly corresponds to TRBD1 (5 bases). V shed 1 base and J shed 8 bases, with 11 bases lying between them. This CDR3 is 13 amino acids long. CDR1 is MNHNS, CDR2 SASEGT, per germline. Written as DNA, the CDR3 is TGTGCCAGCAGTGAAGGTAGGGGCGTCGGCTACACCTTC. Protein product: CASSEGRGVGYTF.

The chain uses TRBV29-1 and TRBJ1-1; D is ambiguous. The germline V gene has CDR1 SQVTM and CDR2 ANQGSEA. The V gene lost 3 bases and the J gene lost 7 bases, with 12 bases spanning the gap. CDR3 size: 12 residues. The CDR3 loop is CSVDSWTDEAFF. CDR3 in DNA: TGCAGCGTTGACAGCTGGACGGATGAAGCTTTCTTT.

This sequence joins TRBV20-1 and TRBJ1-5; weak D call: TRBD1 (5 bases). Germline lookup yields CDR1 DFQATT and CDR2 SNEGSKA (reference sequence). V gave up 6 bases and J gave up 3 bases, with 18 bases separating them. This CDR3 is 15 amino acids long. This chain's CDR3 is CSALSGTVSNQPQHF. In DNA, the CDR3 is TGCAGTGCATTATCCGGGACCGTATCCAATCAGCCCCAGCATTTT.

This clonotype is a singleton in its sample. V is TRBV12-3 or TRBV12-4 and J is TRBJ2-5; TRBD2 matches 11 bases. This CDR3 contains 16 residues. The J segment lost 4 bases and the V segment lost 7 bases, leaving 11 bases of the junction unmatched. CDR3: CASTTPLTSGGETQYF. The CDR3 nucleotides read TGTGCCAGCACCACCCCACTTACTAGCGGGGGAGAGACCCAGTACTTC.

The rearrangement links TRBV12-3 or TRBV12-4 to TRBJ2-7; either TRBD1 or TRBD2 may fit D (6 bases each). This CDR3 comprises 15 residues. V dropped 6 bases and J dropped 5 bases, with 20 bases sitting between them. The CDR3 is CASSLGGRGRDEQYF. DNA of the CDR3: TGTGCCAGCAGCCTGGGGGGCCGGGGCAGAGACGAGCAGTACTTC.

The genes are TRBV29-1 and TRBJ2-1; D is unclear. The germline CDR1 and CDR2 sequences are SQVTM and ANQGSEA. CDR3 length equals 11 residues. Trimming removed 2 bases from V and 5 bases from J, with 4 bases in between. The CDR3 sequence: CSVEPNNEQFF. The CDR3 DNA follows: TGCAGCGTTGAACCTAACAATGAGCAGTTCTTC.

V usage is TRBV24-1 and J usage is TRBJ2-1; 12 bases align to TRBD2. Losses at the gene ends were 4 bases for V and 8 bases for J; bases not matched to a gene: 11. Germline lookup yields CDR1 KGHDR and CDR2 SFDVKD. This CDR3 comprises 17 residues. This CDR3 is CATSDPTSGSHFDEQFF. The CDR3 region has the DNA TGTGCCACCAGTGACCCGACTAGCGGGAGTCATTTTGATGAGCAGTTCTTC.

CDR3 sequence reads: CASSPTTGGSRQPQHF. CDR3 DNA sequence: TGTGCCAGCAGTCCCACCACAGGAGGTTCCAGACAGCCCCAGCATTTT. This sequence joins TRBV12-3 or TRBV12-4 and TRBJ1-5; a possible D gene is TRBD1 (5 bases). V gave up 5 bases and J gave up 7 bases, with 21 bases separating them. This CDR3 has 16 residues.

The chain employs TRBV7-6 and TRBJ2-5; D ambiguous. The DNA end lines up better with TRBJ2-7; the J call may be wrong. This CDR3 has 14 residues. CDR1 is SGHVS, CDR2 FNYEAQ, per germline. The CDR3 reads CASSLATRSGEQYF. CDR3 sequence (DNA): TGTGCCAGCAGCTTAGCGACGAGGTCGGGCGAGCAGTACTTC.

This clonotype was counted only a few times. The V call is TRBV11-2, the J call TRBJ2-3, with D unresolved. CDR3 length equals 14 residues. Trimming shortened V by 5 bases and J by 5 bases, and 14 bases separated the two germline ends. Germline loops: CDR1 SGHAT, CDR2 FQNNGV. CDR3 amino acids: CASSRRPSEDTQYF. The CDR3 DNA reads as TGTGCCAGCAGCCGCCGGCCCAGTGAAGATACGCAGTATTTT.

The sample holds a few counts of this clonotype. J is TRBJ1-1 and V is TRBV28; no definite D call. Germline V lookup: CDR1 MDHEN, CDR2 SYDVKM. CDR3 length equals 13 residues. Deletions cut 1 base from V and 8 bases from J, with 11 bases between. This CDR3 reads CASSLLAKKEAFF. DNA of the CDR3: TGTGCCAGCAGTTTATTAGCCAAGAAGGAAGCTTTCTTT.

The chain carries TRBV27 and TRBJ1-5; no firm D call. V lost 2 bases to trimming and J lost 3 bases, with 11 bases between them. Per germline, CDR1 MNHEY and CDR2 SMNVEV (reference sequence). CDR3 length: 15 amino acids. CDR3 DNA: TGTGCCAGCAGTTTAGGGTCCGGGGTCAATCAGCCCCAGCATTTT. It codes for CASSLGSGVNQPQHF.